These T cell receptor beta chains were read from a single sample in a study of cytomegalovirus exposure and HLA in healthy donors. Method: immunoSEQ multiplex PCR; TCRdb's copy keeps in-frame clones and lacks some. The table lists roughly 150,000 clones, 82% of them singletons. The sequenced sample was PBMCs. The receptors were gathered from a male donor in good health and CMV-seronegative. The CDR3 runs from the conserved cysteine through the conserved F or W. The D gene is left open where the match is weak. Not every row has a clone size; where given, it reads once, few, many or a size class.

CDR3 length: 14
J gene: TRBJ2-7
V gene: TRBV9
clone size: -
D gene: -
CDR3 protein: CASSVGDSSYEQYF
CDR3 DNA: TGTGCCAGCAGCGTAGGAGACTCGTCCTACGAGCAGTACTTC

CDR3 length: 15
J gene: TRBJ2-5
V gene: TRBV21-1
clone size: -
D gene: -
CDR3 protein: CGRSPKALPVQTQYF
CDR3 DNA: TGTGGAAGATCCCCAAAAGCACTCCCTGTCCAGACCCAGTACTTC

CDR3 length: 14
J gene: TRBJ1-1
V gene: TRBV25-1
clone size: few
D gene: TRBD1
CDR3 protein: CASSATNRGAEAFF
CDR3 DNA: TGTGCCAGCAGTGCCACAAACAGGGGGGCTGAAGCTTTCTTT

CDR3 length: 16
J gene: TRBJ1-3
V gene: TRBV5-1
clone size: -
D gene: -
CDR3 protein: CASSTEGVHSGNTIYF
CDR3 DNA: TGCGCCAGCAGCACTGAAGGGGTGCACTCTGGAAACACCATATATTTT

CDR3 length: 15
J gene: TRBJ1-1
V gene: TRBV7-2
clone size: -
D gene: -
CDR3 protein: CASSYNGRAATEAFF
CDR3 DNA: TGTGCCAGCAGCTATAATGGCAGGGCCGCCACTGAAGCTTTCTTT

CDR3 length: 12
J gene: TRBJ1-2
V gene: TRBV12-5
clone size: -
D gene: -
CDR3 protein: CASGSRLYGYTF
CDR3 DNA: TGTGCTAGTGGTTCCAGGCTCTATGGCTACACCTTC

CDR3 length: 11
J gene: TRBJ2-1
V gene: TRBV20-1
clone size: -
D gene: -
CDR3 protein: CSAKRENEQFF
CDR3 DNA: TGCAGTGCTAAAAGGGAGAATGAGCAGTTCTTC

CDR3 length: 13
J gene: TRBJ2-5
V gene: TRBV4-3
clone size: -
D gene: TRBD1
CDR3 protein: CASSARGLETQYF
CDR3 DNA: TGCGCCAGCAGCGCCAGGGGGCTCGAGACCCAGTACTTC

CDR3 length: 13
J gene: TRBJ2-1
V gene: TRBV10-3
clone size: -
D gene: -
CDR3 protein: CATQIMVLNEQFF
CDR3 DNA: TGTGCCACCCAGATTATGGTGTTGAACGAGCAGTTCTTC

CDR3 length: 14
J gene: TRBJ2-1
V gene: TRBV27
clone size: -
D gene: -
CDR3 protein: CASKGLSSYNEQFF
CDR3 DNA: TGTGCCAGCAAGGGACTGAGCTCCTACAATGAGCAGTTCTTC

CDR3 length: 13
J gene: TRBJ2-7
V gene: TRBV2
clone size: once
D gene: TRBD2
CDR3 protein: CASRLGLAGGRYF
CDR3 DNA: TGTGCCAGCAGGTTGGGACTAGCGGGGGGCCGGTACTTC

CDR3 length: 15
J gene: TRBJ1-2
V gene: TRBV19
clone size: -
D gene: -
CDR3 protein: CASSTQAGANYGYTF
CDR3 DNA: TGTGCCAGTAGTACACAGGCGGGAGCTAACTATGGCTACACCTTC

CDR3 length: 15
J gene: TRBJ2-5
V gene: TRBV2
clone size: -
D gene: TRBD2
CDR3 protein: CASSAGTSGKETQYF
CDR3 DNA: TGTGCCAGCAGCGCCGGGACTAGCGGTAAAGAGACCCAGTACTTC

CDR3 length: 16
J gene: TRBJ2-3
V gene: TRBV27
clone size: -
D gene: TRBD2
CDR3 protein: CASRVQLAGGQDTQYF
CDR3 DNA: TGTGCCAGCAGAGTTCAACTAGCGGGAGGCCAGGATACGCAGTATTTT

CDR3 length: 14
J gene: TRBJ2-7
V gene: TRBV13
clone size: -
D gene: TRBD2
CDR3 protein: CASSRGLAGDEQYF
CDR3 DNA: TGTGCCAGCAGCCGGGGACTAGCGGGAGACGAGCAGTACTTC

CDR3 length: 17
J gene: TRBJ2-1
V gene: TRBV7-9
clone size: -
D gene: TRBD2
CDR3 protein: CASSLAGTSGKDNEQFF
CDR3 DNA: TGTGCCAGCAGCTTAGCCGGGACTAGCGGGAAGGACAATGAGCAGTTCTTC

CDR3 length: 15
J gene: TRBJ1-5
V gene: TRBV27
clone size: -
D gene: TRBD1
CDR3 protein: CASSNWTGNNQPQHF
CDR3 DNA: TGTGCCAGTTCAAACTGGACAGGGAACAATCAGCCCCAGCATTTT

CDR3 length: 20
J gene: TRBJ2-5
V gene: TRBV5-1
clone size: -
D gene: TRBD2
CDR3 protein: CASSLVRLAGGTRYQETQYF
CDR3 DNA: TGCGCCAGCAGCTTGGTGAGGCTAGCGGGAGGGACCCGGTACCAAGAGACCCAGTACTTC

CDR3 length: 13
J gene: TRBJ1-1
V gene: TRBV11-2
clone size: -
D gene: -
CDR3 protein: CASSPMGATEAFF
CDR3 DNA: TGTGCCAGCAGCCCCATGGGGGCCACTGAAGCTTTCTTT

CDR3 length: 15
J gene: TRBJ2-3
V gene: TRBV2
clone size: few
D gene: TRBD2
CDR3 protein: CASSEGAGEGDTQYF
CDR3 DNA: TGTGCCAGCAGTGAAGGGGCGGGAGAGGGAGATACGCAGTATTTT

CDR3 length: 16
J gene: TRBJ2-1
V gene: TRBV5-1
clone size: -
D gene: TRBD2
CDR3 protein: CASSLWTSGRPNEQFF
CDR3 DNA: TGCGCCAGCAGCTTGTGGACTAGCGGGAGGCCAAATGAGCAGTTCTTC

CDR3 length: 15
J gene: TRBJ2-7
V gene: TRBV6-5
clone size: -
D gene: TRBD2
CDR3 protein: CASSYSGGTSYEQYF
CDR3 DNA: TGTGCCAGCAGTTACTCGGGAGGGACGTCCTACGAGCAGTACTTC

CDR3 length: 14
J gene: TRBJ2-4
V gene: TRBV7-9
clone size: once
D gene: -
CDR3 protein: CASSPIEGGGEHFF
CDR3 DNA: TGTGCCAGCAGCCCCATTGAAGGGGGTGGTGAACATTTCTTC

CDR3 length: 14
J gene: TRBJ1-1
V gene: TRBV27
clone size: -
D gene: TRBD1
CDR3 protein: CASYPDRGGTEAFF
CDR3 DNA: TGTGCCAGCTATCCCGACAGGGGCGGTACTGAAGCTTTCTTT

CDR3 length: 15
J gene: TRBJ2-7
V gene: TRBV27
clone size: -
D gene: TRBD2
CDR3 protein: CASSRRGGLASEQYF
CDR3 DNA: TGTGCCAGCAGTCGACGGGGCGGACTAGCGAGCGAGCAGTACTTC

CDR3 length: 12
J gene: TRBJ2-7
V gene: TRBV5-3
clone size: once
D gene: -
CDR3 protein: CARSLRLYEQYF
CDR3 DNA: TGTGCCAGAAGCCTCAGGCTCTACGAGCAGTACTTC

CDR3 length: 15
J gene: TRBJ2-7
V gene: TRBV19
clone size: -
D gene: TRBD1
CDR3 protein: CASSPRTTGPYEQYF
CDR3 DNA: TGTGCCAGTAGTCCTCGTACGACAGGGCCTTATGAGCAGTACTTC